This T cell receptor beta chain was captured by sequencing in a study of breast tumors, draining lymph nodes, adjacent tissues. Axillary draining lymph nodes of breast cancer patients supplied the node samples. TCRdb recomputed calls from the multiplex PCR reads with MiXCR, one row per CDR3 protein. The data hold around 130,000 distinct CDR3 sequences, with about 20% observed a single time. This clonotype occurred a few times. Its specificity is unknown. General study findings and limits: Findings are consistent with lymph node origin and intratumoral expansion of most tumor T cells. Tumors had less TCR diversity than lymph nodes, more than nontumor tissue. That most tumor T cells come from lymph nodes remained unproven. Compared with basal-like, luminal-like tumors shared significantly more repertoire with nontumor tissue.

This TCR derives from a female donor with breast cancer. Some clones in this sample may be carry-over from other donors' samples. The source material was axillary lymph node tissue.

CDR3 loop: CAIRDSTNYGYTF. CDR3 nucleotide sequence: TGTGCCATCAGGGACAGTACTAACTATGGCTACACCTTC. The chain joins TRBV10-3 to TRBJ1-2; possible D gene TRBD1, 6 bases. V was cut by 6 bases and J by 0 bases, with 8 bases left in between. The germline V gene has CDR1 ENHRY and CDR2 SYGVKD. CDR3 length equals 13 residues.